This T cell receptor (beta chain) was profiled in a study of blood T cells in healthy people across ages. The CDR3 has 16 residues. The V end lost 1 base, the J end lost 1 base, and 13 bases lay between the germline ends. Germline V CDR1 and CDR2: LGHNA, YSLEER. PBMCs numbering at least 7 million were isolated per sample. Study-wide findings and caveats: Without sorted subsets, naive and antigen-experienced compartments could not be conclusively compared. Older age coincided with a roughly linear decline in TCR beta diversity per million T cells.

Note on this clonotype: Its antigen remains unknown.

Combining a sample-barcoded 5' primer with a J-beta primer mix, a second PCR ran for roughly 7 to 12 cycles. TCRdb re-called the 5' RACE reads with MiXCR, one entry per CDR3 protein. The data show 1.5 million to 2 million distinct CDR3 sequences, 39% seen once. This receptor was taken from a human donor in good health. This chain uses TRBV4-3 with TRBJ1-1, with a weak D call TRBD1 (5 bases). Sequencing was carried out using blood. CDR3 sequence: CASSQGWGQANTEAFF. CDR3 bases: TGCGCCAGCAGCCAAGGGTGGGGCCAAGCGAACACTGAAGCTTTCTTT.